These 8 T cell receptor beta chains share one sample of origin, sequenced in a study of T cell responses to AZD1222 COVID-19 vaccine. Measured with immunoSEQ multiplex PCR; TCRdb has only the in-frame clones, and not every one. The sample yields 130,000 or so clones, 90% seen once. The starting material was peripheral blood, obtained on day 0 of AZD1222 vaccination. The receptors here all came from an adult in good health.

The CDR3: CASSYNPAQPQHF. The CDR3 nucleotides read TGTGCCAGCAGTTACAATCCGGCCCAGCCCCAGCATTTT. The chain carries TRBV6-5 and TRBJ1-5, with no clear D. From germline, CDR1 is MNHEY and CDR2 SVGAGI. The CDR3 has 13 amino acids. V lost 2 bases and J lost 7, with 9 bases in between.

The CDR3 nucleotides read TGCGCCAGCAGCTTGGGACAGGGGAACGAGCAGTACTTC. Translation: CASSLGQGNEQYF. The V and J genes are TRBV5-1 and TRBJ2-7, with 8 bases aligning to TRBD1. Trimming took 0 bases from V and 5 from J; bases not matched to a gene: 1. Germline V gene data show CDR1 as SGHRS and CDR2 as YFSETQ. CDR3 length: 13 residues. The full variable domain, its missing parts supplied by reference TRBV5-1 and TRBJ2-7, is KAGVTQTPRYLIKTRGQQVTLSCSPISGHRSVSWYQQTPGQGLQFLFEYFSETQRNKGNFPGRFSGRQFSNSRSEMNVSTLELGDSALYLCASSLGQGNEQYFGPGTRLTVT.

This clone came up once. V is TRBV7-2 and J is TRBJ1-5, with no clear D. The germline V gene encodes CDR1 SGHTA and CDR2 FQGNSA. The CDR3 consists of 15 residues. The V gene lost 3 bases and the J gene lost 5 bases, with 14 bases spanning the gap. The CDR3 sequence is CASSFQGGLDQPQHF. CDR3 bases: TGTGCCAGCAGCTTCCAAGGTGGACTGGATCAGCCCCAGCATTTT.

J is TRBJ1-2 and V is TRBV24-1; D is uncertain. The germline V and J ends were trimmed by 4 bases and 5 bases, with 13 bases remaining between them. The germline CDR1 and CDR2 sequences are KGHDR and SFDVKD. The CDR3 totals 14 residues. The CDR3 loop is CATSDWGLEYGYTF. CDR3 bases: TGTGCCACCAGTGACTGGGGTCTGGAGTATGGCTACACCTTC.

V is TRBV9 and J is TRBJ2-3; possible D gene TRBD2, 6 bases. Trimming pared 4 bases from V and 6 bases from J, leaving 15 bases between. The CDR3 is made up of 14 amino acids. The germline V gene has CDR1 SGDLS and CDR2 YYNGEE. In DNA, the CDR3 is TGTGCCAGCAGCTCCGGACTACTCTGGGATACGCAGTATTTT. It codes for CASSSGLLWDTQYF.

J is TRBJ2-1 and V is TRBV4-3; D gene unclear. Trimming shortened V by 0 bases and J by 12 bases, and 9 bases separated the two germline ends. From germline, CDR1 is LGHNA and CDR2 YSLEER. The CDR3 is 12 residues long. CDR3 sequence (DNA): TGCGCCAGCAGCCAAGAATCCGAGGCGCAGTTCTTC. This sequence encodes CASSQESEAQFF.

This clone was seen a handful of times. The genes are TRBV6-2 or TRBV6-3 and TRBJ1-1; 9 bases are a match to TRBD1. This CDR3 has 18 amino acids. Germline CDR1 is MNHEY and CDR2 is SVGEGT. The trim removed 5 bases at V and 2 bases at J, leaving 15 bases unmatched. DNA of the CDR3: TGTGCCAGCAGTCAAGGGATCCGGGACAGGGTATTAAACACTGAAGCTTTCTTT. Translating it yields CASSQGIRDRVLNTEAFF.

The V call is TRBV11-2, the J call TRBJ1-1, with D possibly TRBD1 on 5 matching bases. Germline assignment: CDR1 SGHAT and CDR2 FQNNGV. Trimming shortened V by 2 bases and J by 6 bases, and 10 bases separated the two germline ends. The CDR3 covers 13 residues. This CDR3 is CASSLFGGAEAFF. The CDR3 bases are TGTGCCAGCAGCTTATTTGGGGGAGCTGAAGCTTTCTTT.